The 7 T cell receptor beta chains reported below all come from one sample, sequenced in a study of blood T cell repertoires in COVID-19. Data came from immunoSEQ multiplex PCR; TCRdb stores just in-frame clones and leaves some out. The sample lists roughly 120,000 clones; about nine tenths were seen once. The sample was peripheral blood. These receptors originate from a man between 35 and 55 years old with acute or convalescent COVID-19.

As concerns this clone: Sequence at one end of the junction differs from germline and may be a read error. The chain uses TRBV7-7 and TRBJ1-4; no clear D. This CDR3 has 13 amino acids. Germline loops: CDR1 SSHAT, CDR2 FNYEAQ (reference sequence). The CDR3 DNA follows: TGTGCTAGCAGCTTAGGCCCTAGCGAAAAACTGTTTTTT. Protein product: CASSLGPSEKLFF.

The V call is TRBV6-1, the J call TRBJ1-1, with TRBD1 matching over 9 bases. With V trimmed by 5 bases and J by 2 bases, 3 bases remained unmatched. This CDR3 comprises 14 residues. Germline CDR1 is MNHNS and CDR2 is SASEGT. The CDR3 DNA follows: TGTGCCAGCAGTTTGGACAGGGGCAACACTGAAGCTTTCTTT. Translated, it gives CASSLDRGNTEAFF.

This chain joins TRBV12-3 or TRBV12-4 and TRBJ1-1; tentative D call: TRBD1 (5 bases). The V end lost 5 bases, the J end lost 0 bases, and 7 bases lay between the germline ends. This CDR3 comprises 13 residues. CDR3 bases: TGTGCCAGCAGTCCAGGGTTGAACACTGAAGCTTTCTTT. This sequence encodes CASSPGLNTEAFF.

V usage is TRBV28 and J usage is TRBJ1-3; 7 bases agree with TRBD1. The CDR3 length is 16 residues. V lost 5 bases to trimming and J lost 4 bases; unmatched junction nucleotides: 11. CDR1 is MDHEN, CDR2 SYDVKM, per germline. CDR3 sequence: CASSESLGGLGNTIYF. For the CDR3, the DNA is TGTGCCAGCAGTGAAAGCCTAGGGGGCCTAGGAAACACCATATATTTT.

The rearrangement uses TRBV6-6 and TRBJ1-3; the D gene is possibly TRBD1 (6 bases). Trimming removed 5 bases from V and 0 bases from J, with 17 bases in between. The CDR3 length is 17 residues. From germline, CDR1 is MNHNY and CDR2 SVGAGI (reference sequence). The chain's CDR3 is CASSRPGTPSSGNTIYF. The CDR3 coding sequence is TGTGCCAGCAGTCGTCCCGGGACACCTAGCTCTGGAAACACCATATATTTT.

The gene calls are TRBV30 and TRBJ1-1; weak D call: TRBD1 (6 bases). Germline V CDR1 and CDR2: GTSNPN, SVGIG (reference sequence). The CDR3 spans 14 residues. The ends were cut back, 5 bases at V and 0 bases at J, with 13 bases in the middle. The CDR3 spells CAWGRGGMNTEAFF. CDR3 nucleotide sequence: TGTGCCTGGGGGAGGGGGGGAATGAACACTGAAGCTTTCTTT.

This chain's CDR3 is CASTPGVPYNSPLHF. The CDR3 DNA is TGTGCCAGCACCCCAGGGGTTCCCTATAATTCACCCCTCCACTTT. The chain employs TRBV21-1 and TRBJ1-6; the D segment call TRBD1 is taken from the table without a DNA check. TRBV21-1 represents a pseudogene. This CDR3 spans 15 amino acids.